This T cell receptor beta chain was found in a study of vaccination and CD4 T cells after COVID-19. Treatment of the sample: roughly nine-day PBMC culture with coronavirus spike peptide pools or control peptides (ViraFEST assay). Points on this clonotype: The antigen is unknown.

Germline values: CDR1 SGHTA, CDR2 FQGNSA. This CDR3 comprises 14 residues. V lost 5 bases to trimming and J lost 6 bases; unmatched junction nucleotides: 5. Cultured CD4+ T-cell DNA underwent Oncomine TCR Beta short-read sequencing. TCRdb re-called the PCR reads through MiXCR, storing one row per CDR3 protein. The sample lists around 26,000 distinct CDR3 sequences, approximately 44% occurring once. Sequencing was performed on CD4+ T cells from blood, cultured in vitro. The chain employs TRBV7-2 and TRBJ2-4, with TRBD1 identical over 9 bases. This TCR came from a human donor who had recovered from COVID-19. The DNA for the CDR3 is TGTGCCAGCAGCCAGGGACAGGGTGCAAACATTCAGTACTTC. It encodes CASSQGQGANIQYF.